These T cell receptor beta chains were read from a single sample in a study of blood T cell repertoires in COVID-19. TCRdb's copy holds only in-frame clones and misses some; the assay was immunoSEQ multiplex PCR. This sample has roughly 280,000 clones, with around 86% found just once. Sequencing was performed on peripheral blood. These receptors were collected from a woman aged 60-75 years with COVID-19, enrolled during active disease. Both conserved end residues are part of each CDR3. A D gene is named only where the DNA matches it firmly. Where a row states a size, it is once, few, many or the class of an expanded clone; other rows omit it.

J gene: TRBJ1-2
V gene: TRBV2
D gene: NA
clone size: NA
CDR3 DNA: TGTGCCAGCGAACAGGGATTATATGGCTACACCTTC
CDR3 protein: CASEQGLYGYTF

J gene: TRBJ1-3
V gene: TRBV29-1
D gene: NA
clone size: NA
CDR3 DNA: TGCAGCGTTGATGGGGTGGAGGGAGCTGGAAACACCATATATTTT
CDR3 protein: CSVDGVEGAGNTIYF

J gene: TRBJ1-2
V gene: TRBV6-6
D gene: TRBD1
clone size: NA
CDR3 DNA: TGTGCCAGCAGCCTGAGTAGGGGGCAGAGTAACTATGGCTACACCTTC
CDR3 protein: CASSLSRGQSNYGYTF

J gene: TRBJ2-7
V gene: TRBV27
D gene: TRBD1
clone size: NA
CDR3 DNA: TGTGCCAGCGGGCCGGGACAGGCCTACGAGCAGTACTTC
CDR3 protein: CASGPGQAYEQYF

J gene: TRBJ2-3
V gene: TRBV5-1
D gene: TRBD2
clone size: NA
CDR3 DNA: TGCGCCAGCAGCTTTGTCGGACTAGCGGGAGGGCCAGGGAGCACAGATACGCAGTATTTT
CDR3 protein: CASSFVGLAGGPGSTDTQYF

J gene: TRBJ2-7
V gene: TRBV6-2/TRBV6-3
D gene: TRBD1
clone size: few
CDR3 DNA: TGTGCCAGCAGTTGGACAGGGTTCGAGCAGTACTTC
CDR3 protein: CASSWTGFEQYF

J gene: TRBJ2-7
V gene: TRBV6-1
D gene: NA
clone size: NA
CDR3 DNA: TGTGCCAGCAGTAAAGGGAGCTCCGGGAGCTTACCCTACGAGCAGTACTTC
CDR3 protein: CASSKGSSGSLPYEQYF

J gene: TRBJ1-1
V gene: TRBV6-1
D gene: NA
clone size: NA
CDR3 DNA: TGTGCCAGCAGTGAACCCAGGGGCAGGGGCTATATTGAAGCTTTCTTT
CDR3 protein: CASSEPRGRGYIEAFF

J gene: TRBJ1-1
V gene: TRBV6-6
D gene: NA
clone size: NA
CDR3 DNA: TGTGCCAGCGGGGTGACAGCAACGAACACTGAAGCTTTCTTT
CDR3 protein: CASGVTATNTEAFF

J gene: TRBJ1-1
V gene: TRBV25-1
D gene: NA
clone size: NA
CDR3 DNA: TGTGCCAGCAGCCCGTGGGGAGGGACTGAAGCTTTCTTT
CDR3 protein: CASSPWGGTEAFF